The 3 T cell receptor beta chains given below trace back to one sample, sequenced in a study of T cells expressing NK-cell markers. From the 5' RACE reads, TCRdb lists one entry per CDR3 protein and no DNA. Found here are approximately 150,000 distinct CDR3 sequences; the top ten clones hold about 12%. Sequencing was carried out using blood T cells: a sorted CD56 or NKG2C T cell subset, CD4+ or CD8+ T cells, or bulk PBMC T cells (not recorded which). The source is a man younger than 30 in good health.

The chain has TRBV19 and TRBJ1-1; TCRdb selects TRBD1, and the lack of DNA leaves this call unchecked. The germline V gene has CDR1 LNHDA and CDR2 SQIVND (reference sequence). This CDR3 has 15 residues. The CDR3 protein is CASSGQGMRDTEAFF.

V is TRBV24-1 and J is TRBJ2-2. The germline CDR1 and CDR2 sequences are KGHDR and SFDVKD. The CDR3 totals 14 residues. The CDR3 sequence: CATSDMGFPGELFF.

The rearrangement links TRBV7-2 to TRBJ1-1; TCRdb gives TRBD1 as the D gene, but with no DNA this cannot be confirmed. The CDR3 is 15 amino acids. Germline values: CDR1 SGHTA, CDR2 FQGNSA. The CDR3 loop is CASSFRDRYRAEAFF. The full variable domain, with the rest looked up from reference TRBV7-2 and TRBJ1-1, is GAGVSQSPSNKVTEKGKDVELRCDPISGHTALYWYRQSLGQGLEFLIYFQGNSAPDKSGLPSDRFSAERTGGSVSTLTIQRTQQEDSAVYLCASSFRDRYRAEAFFGQGTRLTVV.